This T cell receptor beta chain was profiled in a study of blood T cell repertoires in COVID-19. The repertoire was sequenced with immunoSEQ multiplex PCR; TCRdb's copy has only in-frame clones and lacks some. The sample carries tens of thousands of clones, roughly 89% recorded once. With 6 bases clipped from V and 4 bases from J, the junction kept 5 bases outside the gene matches. CDR3 length equals 13 residues. Sequenced sample: peripheral blood. The source is a man over 45 with acute or convalescent COVID-19. The chain combines TRBV12-3 or TRBV12-4 with TRBJ1-2; TRBD1 agrees at 7 bases. CDR3 amino acids: CASRPGQAYGYTF. The CDR3, as DNA: TGTGCCAGCAGACCCGGACAGGCCTATGGCTACACCTTC.